This T cell receptor beta chain was sequenced during a study of blood T cell repertoires in COVID-19. Looking at the study overall: Some COVID-19 samples were acute and others convalescent; all came from the United States, Italy and Spain. Sample material is recorded as cDNA or gDNA derived from T cells, B-cell-depleted T cells, or PBMCs.

As originally analysed: Scientists estimated how many nucleated cells there were by amplifying reference gene primers. Some clones are missing from TCRdb's copy, which holds only in-frame ones; the method was immunoSEQ multiplex PCR. The V and J calls and clone size come from that table; D and trimming were worked out from the DNA. The table has about 59,000 clones, around four fifths seen once. The source material was peripheral blood. The TCR sequence derives from a woman aged 70-85 years with acute or convalescent COVID-19.

CDR3: CASSPPGGIGNIQYF. The CDR3 DNA reads as TGTGCCAGCAGCCCCCCCGGGGGGATCGGGAACATTCAGTACTTC. The genes are TRBV11-1 and TRBJ2-4, with 7 nucleotides matching TRBD2. Germline loops: CDR1 SGHAT, CDR2 FQDESV (reference sequence). CDR3 length: 15 residues. Trimming cost V 5 bases and J 7 bases; bases outside gene matches: 11.